This T cell receptor beta chain appears in the sequencing data of a study of blood T cell repertoires in COVID-19. For the study at large: Italy, Spain and the United States were the sources of the convalescent and acute COVID-19 samples.

Profiling relied on immunoSEQ multiplex PCR, and the TCRdb table lists in-frame clones only, not all of them. Counted here are 70,000 to 95,000 clones, around 89% occurring once; the ten biggest clones make up approximately 2.6%. The CDR3 covers 14 residues. CDR1 is LGHDT and CDR2 is YNNKEL in the germline V gene (reference sequence). The junction had 4 bases not matched to a gene; V was cut back by 4 bases and J by 7 bases. Seattle participants joined during active infection and were tracked over time. A few counts support this clone. The chain has TRBV3-1 (or the pseudogene TRBV3-2) and TRBJ2-2; TRBD1 matches at 9 bases. This clonotype was sampled from a man aged 50 to 59 with COVID-19, enrolled during active disease. The sequenced sample consisted of peripheral blood. CDR3 sequence reads: CASSRTGGGGELFF. Written as DNA, the CDR3 is TGTGCCAGCAGCCGTACAGGGGGCGGCGGGGAGCTGTTTTTT.